These T cell receptor beta chains were read from a single sample in a study of blood T cell repertoires in COVID-19. Only in-frame clones appear in the TCRdb table, and some are missing; sequencing was by immunoSEQ multiplex PCR. The data show about 130,000 clones, with 90% seen just once and about 4% held by the top ten. Sequenced: peripheral blood. Receptor source: a man aged 45-65 years with active COVID-19. CDR3s leave out the opening cysteine and the closing phenylalanine or tryptophan. A D gene is named only where the DNA matches it firmly. Only part of the rows carry a size: once, few, many, or a class if the clone is expanded.

NA TRBD1 TRBJ1-3 TRBV5-4 ASSQETTGSGNTIY
once TRBD2 TRBJ2-5 TRBV3-1/TRBV3-2 ASSQPGLGQETQY
NA TRBD1 TRBJ1-1 TRBV10-2 ASYPGTGWNTEAF
once TRBD1 TRBJ2-5 TRBV6-6 ASSDSDRAQTQY
once NA TRBJ2-1 TRBV12-3/TRBV12-4 ASSFGLYNEQF
NA NA TRBJ2-1 TRBV24-1 ATSDLTTRGRNEQF
once NA TRBJ1-1 TRBV19 ASSQRVGDTEAF
NA NA TRBJ1-5 TRBV12-2 ASRSDRVGQPQH
NA NA TRBJ1-1 TRBV6-5 ASSYFAGNTEAF
NA NA TRBJ1-5 TRBV27 ARLRQVLSQYSNQPQH
NA TRBD2 TRBJ2-1 TRBV2 ASRAGIDNNEQF
NA NA TRBJ1-2 TRBV18 ASSPAERVGYT
NA NA TRBJ1-2 TRBV6-5 ASSQSGTRGYT
NA TRBD1 TRBJ1-2 TRBV11-1 ASSLGGRLNYGYT
NA NA TRBJ2-3 TRBV5-5 ASSFRTNRDTQY
few TRBD1 TRBJ2-5 TRBV2 ASSTGTGLFGETQY
once NA TRBJ2-1 TRBV6-5 ASSGVGYNEQF
NA NA TRBJ2-3 TRBV7-9 ASSPARAKRDTQY
NA TRBD2 TRBJ2-3 TRBV5-4 ASSFQRGRGAQY
NA TRBD2 TRBJ2-1 TRBV20-1 SASRAGGGSYNEQF
NA TRBD1 TRBJ1-2 TRBV24-1 ATSDTTTGDRASYT
NA NA TRBJ2-2 TRBV5-1 ASSLFRESRTGELF
NA TRBD1 TRBJ2-1 TRBV2 ASSERQGVFEQF
NA TRBD2 TRBJ2-2 TRBV18 ASSPPGLAGVGTGELF
NA TRBD2 TRBJ2-1 TRBV5-1 ASSLSSGGSNEQF
NA NA TRBJ1-5 TRBV19 ASRQDNQPQH
NA NA TRBJ2-1 TRBV11-3 ASSSSGTYNEQF
NA NA TRBJ1-5 TRBV5-6 ASSARYSNQPQH
NA NA TRBJ2-1 TRBV24-1 ATSQGYEQF
NA NA TRBJ2-1 TRBV5-1 ASSFQGGPNYNEQF
NA NA TRBJ2-5 TRBV12-3/TRBV12-4 ASSLVAWETQY
NA NA TRBJ2-3 TRBV7-2 ASSLGPSTDTQY
NA TRBD2 TRBJ2-1 TRBV7-7 ASSPVTGGSYNEQF
NA NA TRBJ1-4 TRBV25-1 ASSEWGGGATNEKLF
NA TRBD1 TRBJ2-5 TRBV6-6 ASSSTLQGPGETQY
NA NA TRBJ1-1 TRBV6-1 ASSELRYTEAF
once TRBD1 TRBJ2-3 TRBV6-5 ASRGQGRTDTQY